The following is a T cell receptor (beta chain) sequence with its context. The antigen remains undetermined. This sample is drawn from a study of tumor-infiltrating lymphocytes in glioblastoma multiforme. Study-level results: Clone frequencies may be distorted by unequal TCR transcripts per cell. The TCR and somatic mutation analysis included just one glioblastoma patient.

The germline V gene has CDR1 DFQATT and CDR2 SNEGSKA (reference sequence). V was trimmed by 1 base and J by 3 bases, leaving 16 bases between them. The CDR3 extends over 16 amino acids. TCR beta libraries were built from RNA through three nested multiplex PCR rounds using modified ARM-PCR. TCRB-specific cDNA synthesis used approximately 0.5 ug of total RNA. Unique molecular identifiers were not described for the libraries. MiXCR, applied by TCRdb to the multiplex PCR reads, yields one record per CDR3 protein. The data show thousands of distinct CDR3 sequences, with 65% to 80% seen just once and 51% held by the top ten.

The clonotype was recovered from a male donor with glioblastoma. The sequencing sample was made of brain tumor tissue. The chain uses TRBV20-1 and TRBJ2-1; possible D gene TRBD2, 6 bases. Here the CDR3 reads CSARGVGGVLYNEQFF. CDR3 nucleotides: TGCAGTGCTAGAGGGGTTGGCGGGGTCCTCTACAATGAGCAGTTCTTC.